Below are 27 T cell receptor beta chains sequenced from a single sample in a study of T cell repertoires in cytomegalovirus infection. For these TCRs, the target antigens are not known. TCRdb fed the reads into MiXCR, producing one record per CDR3 protein. In the table there are a few hundred thousand distinct CDR3 sequences, about two fifths of which are singletons. Sequences were derived from cultured PBMCs, sampled from culture after CMV antigen stimulation. These TCRs come from a human donor in good health (CMV status not recorded). Some clones in this sample may be carry-over from other donors' samples.

In this sample, this clonotype turned up a few times. V and J are TRBV14 and TRBJ1-2; 9 nucleotides line up with TRBD1. CDR3 length equals 14 residues. Unmatched junction bases numbered 1, after V lost 1 base and J lost 4 bases. Germline V CDR1 and CDR2: SGHDN, FVKESK. Written as DNA, the CDR3 is TGTGCCAGCAGCCAAGCGGGACAGGGCTATGGCTACACCTTC. As protein: CASSQAGQGYGYTF.

This chain uses TRBV4-1 with TRBJ1-5; a weak D match, TRBD1 (5 bases). Germline loops: CDR1 MGHRA, CDR2 YSYEKL. CDR3 length equals 15 residues. The V end lost 3 bases, the J end lost 4 bases, and 13 bases lay between the germline ends. The CDR3 spells CASSHLGDSNQPQHF. The CDR3 coding sequence is TGCGCCAGCAGCCATTTGGGGGACTCGAATCAGCCCCAGCATTTT.

The chain uses TRBV7-6 and TRBJ2-7; D is perhaps TRBD2 (5 bases). Trimming took off 6 bases at V and 6 bases at J, with 24 bases between the two ends. Germline V CDR1 and CDR2: SGHVS, FNYEAQ. The CDR3 consists of 16 residues. The CDR3 loop is CASSQVGRTGGREQYF. The CDR3, as DNA: TGTGCCAGCAGTCAAGTGGGCAGGACTGGAGGACGCGAGCAGTACTTC.

V gene TRBV7-8 combines with J gene TRBJ1-1, with TRBD1 as a possible D gene (6 bases). With 4 bases removed from V and 11 bases from J, the gap between germline ends came to 17 bases. The CDR3 runs 13 residues. Germline V gene lookup returns CDR1 SGHVS and CDR2 FQNEAQ. CDR3 loop: CASSSRGVTRAFF. CDR3 sequence (DNA): TGTGCCAGCAGCTCCAGGGGAGTGACGAGGGCTTTCTTT. The full variable domain, rest sourced from reference TRBV7-8 and TRBJ1-1, is GAGVSQSPRYKVAKRGQDVALRCDPISGHVSLFWYQQALGQGPEFLTYFQNEAQLDKSGLPSDRFFAERPEGSVSTLKIQRTQQEDSAVYLCASSSRGVTRAFFGQGTRLTVV.

J is TRBJ2-1 and V is TRBV4-3; a weak D match, TRBD1 (5 bases). CDR3 size: 18 residues. The germline V and J ends were trimmed by 2 bases and 5 bases, with 22 bases remaining between them. The germline V gene encodes CDR1 LGHNA and CDR2 YSLEER. CDR3 sequence reads: CASSQWTYSGNRDNEQFF. The CDR3 DNA reads as TGCGCCAGCAGCCAATGGACATATAGTGGCAATAGGGACAATGAGCAGTTCTTC.

This chain links TRBV19 with TRBJ2-7, with 8 bases identical to TRBD1. Germline trimming cut 6 bases from V and 5 bases from J; bases unmatched to any gene: 9. Germline loops: CDR1 LNHDA, CDR2 SQIVND (reference sequence). The CDR3 sequence is 14 residues long. The CDR3 protein is CASSFRGPFNEQYF. The CDR3, as DNA: TGTGCCAGTAGCTTCAGGGGGCCGTTCAACGAGCAGTACTTC.

There are a few counts of this clonotype. The V call is TRBV7-2, the J call TRBJ2-3, with 12 positions matching TRBD2. This CDR3 region has 17 residues. CDR1 SGHTA and CDR2 FQGNSA come from the germline V gene. Losses at the gene ends were 5 bases for V and 4 bases for J; bases not matched to a gene: 10. CDR3 loop: CASSRSSGGAGADTQYF. As DNA, the CDR3 is TGTGCCAGCAGCCGATCTAGCGGGGGGGCAGGAGCAGATACGCAGTATTTT.

The V gene is TRBV12-3 or TRBV12-4, the J gene TRBJ2-2; the D is unclear. The CDR3 extends over 15 amino acids. Trimming shortened V by 2 bases and J by 3 bases, and 10 bases separated the two germline ends. CDR3 region: CASSLSVGYTGELFF. Here the CDR3 DNA reads TGTGCCAGCAGTTTATCAGTGGGGTACACCGGGGAGCTGTTTTTT.

At least ten counts were recorded for this clonotype. The chain uses TRBV7-2 and TRBJ1-2; a possible D gene is TRBD1 (6 bases). Per germline, CDR1 SGHTA and CDR2 FQGNSA. The CDR3 is made up of 16 amino acids. The V and J ends lost 0 bases and 7 bases respectively, with 18 bases between them. The CDR3 DNA reads as TGTGCCAGCAGCTTAGCCGGGACACGGAACGTTGGTGGCTACACCTTC. This encodes CASSLAGTRNVGGYTF.

The chain links TRBV4-1 to TRBJ2-1, with 10 nucleotides matching TRBD2. Germline loops: CDR1 MGHRA, CDR2 YSYEKL. The CDR3 length is 18 residues. Trimming cost V 2 bases and J 10 bases; bases outside gene matches: 17. CDR3 amino acids: CASSQRGLAGDPRGEQFF. Written as DNA, the CDR3 is TGCGCCAGCAGCCAAAGGGGCCTAGCGGGAGATCCCAGAGGAGAGCAGTTCTTC.

This chain connects TRBV5-4 to TRBJ1-1; D gene ambiguous. This CDR3 contains 15 residues. The germline V and J ends were trimmed by 0 bases and 1 base, with 10 bases remaining between them. The germline V gene has CDR1 SGHNT and CDR2 YYREEE (reference sequence). The CDR3, as DNA: TGTGCCAGCAGCTTGGGTTCTACCGGGAACACTGAAGCTTTCTTT. Translating gives CASSLGSTGNTEAFF.

V gene TRBV19 combines with J gene TRBJ2-1; perhaps TRBD2 as D (5 bases). V was pared by 8 bases and J by 9 bases, with 11 bases between. The germline V gene encodes CDR1 LNHDA and CDR2 SQIVND (reference sequence). This CDR3 has 11 residues. CDR3 nucleotides: TGTGCCAGTCAAGGGAGCATTGAGCAGTTCTTC. As protein: CASQGSIEQFF.

The sample holds a few counts of this clonotype. The rearrangement links TRBV5-1 to TRBJ2-7, with D possibly matching TRBD1 (5 bases). The CDR3 contains 16 residues. V lost 4 bases and J lost 0, with 17 bases in between. CDR1 is SGHRS and CDR2 is YFSETQ in the germline V gene. The CDR3 DNA reads TGCGCCAGCAGCATGGGCGCGACAGCATTCTCCTACGAGCAGTACTTC. It codes for CASSMGATAFSYEQYF.

This clonotype was counted a single time. The chain carries TRBV7-2 and TRBJ1-2; unclear D gene. V was trimmed by 3 bases and J by 5 bases, leaving 7 bases between them. The CDR3 consists of 12 residues. The germline CDR1 and CDR2 sequences are SGHTA and FQGNSA. The CDR3 nucleotides read TGTGCCAGCAGCTTCACTGTGTATGGCTACACCTTC. Protein product: CASSFTVYGYTF.

This rearrangement joins TRBV9 to TRBJ1-1, with TRBD1 as a possible D gene (6 bases). V lost 2 bases and J lost 6, with 17 bases in between. The germline gives CDR1 SGDLS, CDR2 YYNGEE. The CDR3 runs 15 residues. Written as DNA, the CDR3 is TGTGCCAGCAGCGTGGGACATGATCCTGGATCTGAAGCTTTCTTT. This encodes CASSVGHDPGSEAFF. The full variable domain, in which reference TRBV9 and TRBJ1-1 provide the parts outside the CDR3, is DSGVTQTPKHLITATGQRVTLRCSPRSGDLSVYWYQQSLDQGLQFLIQYYNGEERAKGNILERFSAQQFPDLHSELNLSSLELGDSALYFCASSVGHDPGSEAFFGQGTRLTVV.

The V and J genes are TRBV12-3 or TRBV12-4 and TRBJ2-7, with a possible D match to TRBD2 (7 bases). This CDR3 has 13 amino acids. V was cut by 3 bases and J by 6 bases, with 12 bases left in between. The CDR3 region has the DNA TGTGCCAGCAGTTTTGGGGGGGCCGGCGAGCAGTACTTC. Protein sequence: CASSFGGAGEQYF.

This clonotype was seen just once. The CDR3 DNA follows: TGTGCCATCAGTGGCCCGGGACAGGGCACAGAGACCCAGTACTTC. It is translated as CAISGPGQGTETQYF. The rearrangement links TRBV10-3 to TRBJ2-5; 9 nucleotides line up with TRBD1. The trim removed 4 bases at V and 4 bases at J, leaving 7 bases unmatched. CDR1 is ENHRY, CDR2 SYGVKD, per germline. The CDR3 is made up of 15 amino acids.

The genes are TRBV19 and TRBJ1-2; D ambiguous. The CDR3 is 18 residues long. With 3 bases removed from V and 3 bases from J, the gap between germline ends came to 23 bases. Germline CDR1 LNHDA, CDR2 SQIVND (reference sequence). CDR3 bases: TGTGCCAGTAGTATCAGGTCGTTGGGTGAAGGCATGGACTATGGCTACACCTTC. Its protein is CASSIRSLGEGMDYGYTF.

This clonotype was counted many times. The chain uses TRBV12-3 or TRBV12-4 and TRBJ2-5; possible D gene TRBD1, 6 bases. There are 11 residues in the CDR3. Trimming took 6 bases from V and 4 from J, leaving 6 bases between them. The CDR3 loop reads CASRGGETQYF. CDR3 DNA sequence: TGTGCCAGCAGAGGGGGAGAGACCCAGTACTTC.

The J gene is TRBJ2-1, the V gene TRBV27; D perhaps matches TRBD1 (5 bases). The CDR3 extends over 14 amino acids. Germline CDR1 is MNHEY and CDR2 is SMNVEV (reference sequence). The germline V and J ends were trimmed by 8 bases and 0 bases, with 11 bases remaining between them. In nucleotides, the CDR3 is TGTGCCAGCCAGGGCCGAAGCTCCTACAATGAGCAGTTCTTC. Translating gives CASQGRSSYNEQFF.

This chain joins TRBV6-2 or TRBV6-3 and TRBJ1-1, with D maybe TRBD1 (5 bases). The CDR3 runs to 16 residues. Germline loops: CDR1 MNHEY, CDR2 SVGEGT. Deletions cut 5 bases from V and 5 bases from J, with 21 bases between. This CDR3 reads CASSPSDGQRGTEAFF. The CDR3 DNA sequence: TGTGCCAGCAGTCCCTCGGATGGGCAGCGGGGGACTGAAGCTTTCTTT.

V and J are TRBV19 and TRBJ2-1, with D uncertain. The V and J ends lost 3 bases and 3 bases respectively, with 12 bases between them. The CDR3 length is 15 residues. Germline V gene data show CDR1 as LNHDA and CDR2 as SQIVND (reference sequence). Here the CDR3 reads CASSINRRLYNEQFF. The CDR3 bases are TGTGCCAGTAGTATCAATAGAAGACTCTACAATGAGCAGTTCTTC.

This clonotype came up a few times. This rearrangement joins TRBV4-3 to TRBJ2-2, with D unclear. The V end lost 1 base, the J end lost 1 base, and 10 bases lay between the germline ends. The CDR3 extends over 16 amino acids. Germline CDR1 LGHNA, CDR2 YSLEER. The CDR3 loop is CASSQADRENTGELFF. The CDR3 region has the DNA TGCGCCAGCAGCCAAGCGGACCGCGAGAACACCGGGGAGCTGTTTTTT.

This clonotype has a handful of counts. The chain uses TRBV12-3 or TRBV12-4 and TRBJ2-3; TRBD2 matches at 8 bases. V lost 6 bases and J lost 3; bases outside the gene matches: 11. CDR3 length: 16 residues. The CDR3 is CASSPLFGGATDTQYF. As DNA, the CDR3 is TGTGCCAGCAGCCCCCTTTTCGGGGGGGCGACAGATACGCAGTATTTT.

The J gene is TRBJ2-1, the V gene TRBV7-6; 7 bases fit TRBD2. The CDR3 is 16 amino acids. CDR1 is SGHVS, CDR2 FNYEAQ, per germline. The trim removed 1 base at V and 2 bases at J, leaving 5 bases unmatched. The CDR3 nucleotides read TGTGCCAGCAGCTTAGGGGTAGCGGGCCCCTACAATGAGCAGTTCTTC. It is translated as CASSLGVAGPYNEQFF.

The V call is TRBV20-1, the J call TRBJ2-1; D is ambiguous. This CDR3 comprises 15 residues. V shed 3 bases and J shed 6 bases, with 18 bases lying between them. The germline CDR1 and CDR2 sequences are DFQATT and SNEGSKA (reference sequence). CDR3 bases: TGCAGTGCTAGGATGGTGGTTAGGGTGGGCAATGAGCAGTTCTTC. Translated: CSARMVVRVGNEQFF.

The chain has TRBV6-2 or TRBV6-3 and TRBJ1-5; D is ambiguous. Germline CDR1 is MNHEY and CDR2 is SVGEGT. The CDR3 has 13 residues. The V gene lost 5 bases and the J gene lost 4 bases, with 9 bases spanning the gap. CDR3 residues: CASSDERNQPQHF. The CDR3 nucleotides read TGTGCCAGCAGTGACGAGCGGAATCAGCCCCAGCATTTT.